The 21 T cell receptor beta chains given below trace back to one sample, sequenced in a study of T cell repertoires in cytomegalovirus infection (dated by TCRdb to about 2019). The meaning of the sample's treatment or condition label: in vitro stimulation with specific CMV peptide epitopes to enrich CMV-specific T cells. Sequencing was carried out with an Illumina HiSeq 1500. Starting from the raw public reads, TCRdb applied fastp trimming at Q25, assembled clones with MiXCR and retained in-frame beta chains. Merged by CDR3 protein, the rows form single entries marked with the most common genes and DNA. For this sample the table gives around 570,000 distinct CDR3 sequences, of which around 40% were detected only once. Of the sample, about half is held by the ten largest clones. These TCRs' antigens remain unknown. Sequenced material: cultured PBMCs, taken from culture after CMV antigen stimulation. Source of these receptors: a human donor in good health (CMV status not recorded). Some clones in this sample may be carry-over from other donors' samples.

The gene calls are TRBV28 and TRBJ2-1, with D unclear. The V gene lost 3 bases and the J gene lost 6 bases, with 9 bases spanning the gap. Germline assignment: CDR1 MDHEN and CDR2 SYDVKM. CDR3 length: 13 amino acids. As DNA, the CDR3 is TGTGCCAGCAGTTTTAGGCGGTTCAATGAGCAGTTCTTC. Residues: CASSFRRFNEQFF.

A few counts support this clonotype. V usage is TRBV15 and J usage is TRBJ2-3; 10 bases match TRBD1. This CDR3 is 17 amino acids long. J lost 2 bases, V lost 3 bases, and 8 bases had no gene match. Germline V CDR1 and CDR2: LNHNV, YYDKDF (reference sequence). In DNA form, the CDR3 reads TGTGCCACCAGCAGCCCACCAGGGACAGGGGCCACAGATACGCAGTATTTT. Translated, it gives CATSSPPGTGATDTQYF.

The V call is TRBV6-5, the J call TRBJ2-7, with D possibly TRBD1 on 6 matching bases. V lost 5 bases and J 2 bases, leaving 19 bases between the germline ends. Germline V gene sequence: CDR1 MNHEY, CDR2 SVGAGI. The CDR3 totals 16 residues. CDR3 loop: CASSPYRDIAPYEQYF. The CDR3 nucleotides read TGTGCCAGCAGTCCCTACCGGGACATCGCGCCCTACGAGCAGTACTTC.

This chain uses TRBV19 with TRBJ2-6; the D gene is possibly TRBD1 (6 bases). V was clipped by 10 bases and J by 2 bases, with 21 bases between them. The CDR3 contains 17 residues. Per the germline V gene, CDR1 is LNHDA and CDR2 is SQIVND (reference sequence). The CDR3 DNA reads as TGTGCCATATCGAAGGCAGGGGTGTCCCCTGGGGCCAACGTCCTGACTTTC. It yields the protein CAISKAGVSPGANVLTF.

The chain employs TRBV5-6 and TRBJ2-7; D gene ambiguous. Between the trimmed V and J ends, which lost 4 bases and 3 bases, there was a span of 11 bases. The CDR3 consists of 13 residues. The germline CDR1 and CDR2 sequences are SGHDT and YYEEEE. CDR3: CASSGLSNYEQYF. CDR3 nucleotide sequence: TGTGCCAGCAGCGGGCTAAGCAACTACGAGCAGTACTTC.

This clonotype was seen only a few times. The chain uses TRBV7-6 and TRBJ2-7, with D perhaps matching TRBD2 (6 bases). V shed 3 bases and J shed 6 bases, with 21 bases lying between them. Germline V gene sequence: CDR1 SGHVS, CDR2 FNYEAQ. The CDR3 runs to 16 residues. The CDR3 protein is CASSFGHQSMGGEQYF. The CDR3 DNA reads as TGTGCCAGCAGCTTTGGACATCAATCCATGGGGGGCGAGCAGTACTTC.

This clonotype turned up a few times. J is TRBJ1-6 and V is TRBV28; D is uncertain. This CDR3 has 16 residues. V lost 2 bases to trimming and J lost 4 bases, with 12 bases between them. Germline V lookup: CDR1 MDHEN, CDR2 SYDVKM. CDR3: CASSLRSEGYNSPLHF. CDR3 coding DNA: TGTGCCAGCAGTTTAAGGAGCGAGGGATATAATTCACCCCTCCACTTT.

The chain carries TRBV7-9 and TRBJ2-3; D is unresolved. In germline, CDR1 is SEHNR, CDR2 FQNEAQ (reference sequence). The CDR3 totals 14 residues. V lost 1 base to trimming and J lost 4 bases, with 9 bases between them. CDR3 loop: CASSLGTVSDTQYF. The CDR3 bases are TGTGCCAGCAGCTTAGGGACCGTATCAGATACGCAGTATTTT. The full variable domain, rest sourced from reference TRBV7-9 and TRBJ2-3, is DTGVSQNPRHKITKRGQNVTFRCDPISEHNRLYWYRQTLGQGPEFLTYFQNEAQLEKSRLLSDRFSAERPKGSFSTLEIQRTEQGDSAMYLCASSLGTVSDTQYFGPGTRLTVL.

This clonotype was counted once. The gene calls are TRBV3-1 and TRBJ2-7; 7 bases line up with TRBD2. The V and J ends lost 4 bases and 0 bases, in that order; junction bases with no gene match: 9. CDR1 and CDR2 from the germline V gene are LGHDT and YNNKEL (reference sequence). CDR3 length: 16 residues. The CDR3 reads CASSRGGSLRSYEQYF. In DNA form, the CDR3 reads TGTGCCAGCAGCCGCGGGGGTTCCCTCCGCTCCTACGAGCAGTACTTC.

This clonotype appeared many times. The chain has TRBV7-2 and TRBJ2-1, with D maybe TRBD2 (5 bases). The length of the CDR3 is 14 residues. Trimming took 5 bases from V and 8 from J, leaving 16 bases between them. Germline V gene data show CDR1 as SGHTA and CDR2 as FQGNSA. The chain's CDR3 is CASSLLGVDDEQFF. The DNA for the CDR3 is TGTGCCAGCAGCCTGCTCGGGGTGGACGATGAGCAGTTCTTC.

The chain has TRBV7-9 and TRBJ2-3, with 7 bases lining up with TRBD2. The CDR3 extends over 15 amino acids. V gave up 5 bases and J gave up 0 bases; unmatched junction bases: 5. Germline CDR1 SEHNR, CDR2 FQNEAQ (reference sequence). CDR3 bases: TGTGCCAGCAGCCGAGGGACTACTAGCACAGATACGCAGTATTTT. It encodes CASSRGTTSTDTQYF.

The chain carries TRBV2 and TRBJ1-2; 8 nucleotides match TRBD1. The germline gives CDR1 SNHLY, CDR2 FYNNEI. J was trimmed by 14 bases and V by 4 bases; bases with no gene match: 15. This CDR3 region has 14 residues. In DNA, the CDR3 is TGTGCCAGCAGTGCCTCCGGGACAGGCGCTCATGATACCTTC. Protein sequence: CASSASGTGAHDTF. The full variable domain, in which reference TRBV2 and TRBJ1-2 provide the parts outside the CDR3, is EPEVTQTPSHQVTQMGQEVILRCVPISNHLYFYWYRQILGQKVEFLVSFYNNEISEKSEIFDDQFSVERPDGSNFTLKIRSTKLEDSAMYFCASSASGTGAHDTFGSGTRLTVV.

This clonotype has ten or more counts. The chain uses TRBV7-2 and TRBJ1-1, with D hard to call. The V end was cut by 0 bases, the J end by 1 base, with 6 bases between. From germline, CDR1 is SGHTA and CDR2 FQGNSA. This CDR3 region has 14 residues. CDR3 sequence (DNA): TGTGCCAGCAGCTTAGCCTATTCGAACACTGAAGCTTTCTTT. This encodes CASSLAYSNTEAFF.

The J gene is TRBJ2-1, the V gene TRBV19; TRBD2 matches 7 bases. The junction had 12 bases not matched to a gene; V was cut back by 6 bases and J by 4 bases. Germline values: CDR1 LNHDA, CDR2 SQIVND (reference sequence). The CDR3 sequence is 16 residues long. The CDR3 loop reads CASRALLGRKYNEQFF. Here the CDR3 DNA reads TGTGCCAGTAGGGCCCTACTCGGGAGGAAATACAATGAGCAGTTCTTC.

This clonotype has just one count. The chain joins TRBV5-5 to TRBJ2-3; 10 positions agree with TRBD1. The CDR3 loop spans 15 amino acids. The V segment lost 2 bases and the J segment 6 bases; nucleotides outside the gene matches: 6. Per germline, CDR1 SGHKS and CDR2 YYEKEE (reference sequence). The CDR3 is CASSFPGQGMDTQYF. The CDR3 DNA reads as TGTGCCAGCAGCTTCCCGGGACAGGGGATGGATACGCAGTATTTT.

This clonotype appeared many times. The V and J genes are TRBV12-3 or TRBV12-4 and TRBJ1-1, with D possibly TRBD1 on 6 matching bases. Trimming shortened V by 3 bases and J by 0 bases, and 8 bases separated the two germline ends. The CDR3 spans 14 residues. CDR3 in DNA: TGTGCCAGCAGTTTCAGGGGCATGAACACTGAAGCTTTCTTT. It codes for CASSFRGMNTEAFF.

In its sample, this clonotype was seen once. The genes are TRBV7-2 and TRBJ2-1, with 11 bases fitting TRBD2. Germline CDR1 SGHTA, CDR2 FQGNSA. With 6 bases clipped from V and 11 bases from J, the junction kept 6 bases outside the gene matches. This CDR3 is built from 13 residues. Here the CDR3 reads CASRKTSGTQQFF. The DNA for the CDR3 is TGTGCCAGCAGAAAGACTAGCGGGACGCAGCAGTTCTTC. Complete variable domain (other parts from reference TRBV7-2 and TRBJ2-1): GAGVSQSPSNKVTEKGKDVELRCDPISGHTALYWYRQSLGQGLEFLIYFQGNSAPDKSGLPSDRFSAERTGGSVSTLTIQRTQQEDSAVYLCASRKTSGTQQFFGPGTRLTVL.

The rearrangement links TRBV7-9 to TRBJ2-5; 10 bases fit TRBD1. The J segment lost 5 bases and the V segment lost 2 bases, leaving 20 bases of the junction unmatched. Germline CDR1 reads SEHNR; CDR2 reads FQNEAQ (reference sequence). The CDR3 is 20 amino acids. In DNA, the CDR3 is TGTGCCAGCAGCTTATCACCACCGGGACAGGGGATCCTAGAAGTCGAGACCCAGTACTTC. Its translation is CASSLSPPGQGILEVETQYF.

Only a few counts were recorded for this clonotype. An end of the junction differs from the germline gene, which may be a read error. This chain connects TRBV6-1 to TRBJ1-1; no reliable D call. The CDR3 extends over 13 amino acids. From germline, CDR1 is MNHNS and CDR2 SASEGT. CDR3 loop: CASSFSSNAEAFF. The CDR3 DNA reads as TGTGCCAGCAGTTTTTCCTCGAACGCTGAAGCTTTCTTT.

The V and J genes are TRBV7-2 and TRBJ2-3; D is undetermined. Trimming removed 1 base at V and 4 bases at J, with 9 bases between. CDR1 is SGHTA, CDR2 FQGNSA, per germline. The CDR3 covers 14 residues. The CDR3 reads CASSLGIGPDTQYF. The DNA for the CDR3 is TGTGCCAGCAGCTTAGGGATAGGGCCAGATACGCAGTATTTT.

The V gene is TRBV12-3 or TRBV12-4, the J gene TRBJ2-1, with D perhaps TRBD1 (5 bases). Between the trimmed V and J ends, which lost 5 bases and 12 bases, there was a span of 14 bases. CDR3 length: 12 residues. The CDR3 spells CASSVPGSAQFF. The CDR3 bases are TGTGCCAGCAGTGTTCCAGGGTCCGCGCAGTTCTTC.